This T cell receptor beta chain appears in the sequencing data of a study of cytomegalovirus exposure and HLA in healthy donors. Study-wide findings and caveats: Reports credit the classifier with highly specific, highly sensitive diagnosis of cytomegalovirus status. Rarity held for most TCR sequences, but there were some public TCRs that occurred in many donors.

Separation from the roughly 680-subject first cohort characterized the roughly 120-subject validation cohort, to which the donors belonged. With respect to this clone: Its antigen is unidentified.

Generated by immunoSEQ multiplex PCR, the TCRdb table keeps only in-frame clones and is missing some. The sample records approximately 150,000 clones, about 82% being singletons. The CDR3 is 12 residues long. V was pared by 5 bases and J by 8 bases, with 12 bases between. Germline lookup yields CDR1 SEHNR and CDR2 FQNEAQ (reference sequence). Sequencing used PBMCs. V and J are TRBV7-9 and TRBJ1-2; D is undetermined. The sequence was collected from a man under 40 in good health and CMV-seropositive. CDR3 DNA sequence: TGTGCCAGCAGCCCGAGGGCGGGGGGCTACACCTTC. It yields the protein CASSPRAGGYTF.